This TCR beta chain was identified during a study of tumor-infiltrating lymphocytes in localized non-small cell lung cancer. Only in-frame clones appear in the TCRdb table, and some are missing; sequencing was by immunoSEQ multiplex PCR. The data show 10,000 to 12,000 clones, 63% seen once. CDR1 is KGHSH, CDR2 LQKENI, per germline. The germline V and J ends were trimmed by 1 base and 1 base, with 13 bases remaining between them. The CDR3 runs 16 residues. The sample comprised lung tumor tissue. The gene calls are TRBV18 and TRBJ1-1, with a possible D match to TRBD1 (5 bases). The receptor was derived from a human donor with non-small cell lung cancer. The CDR3 region has the DNA TGTGCCAGCTCACCACTCAACGGGGCCCCGAACACTGAAGCTTTCTTT. This codes for CASSPLNGAPNTEAFF.